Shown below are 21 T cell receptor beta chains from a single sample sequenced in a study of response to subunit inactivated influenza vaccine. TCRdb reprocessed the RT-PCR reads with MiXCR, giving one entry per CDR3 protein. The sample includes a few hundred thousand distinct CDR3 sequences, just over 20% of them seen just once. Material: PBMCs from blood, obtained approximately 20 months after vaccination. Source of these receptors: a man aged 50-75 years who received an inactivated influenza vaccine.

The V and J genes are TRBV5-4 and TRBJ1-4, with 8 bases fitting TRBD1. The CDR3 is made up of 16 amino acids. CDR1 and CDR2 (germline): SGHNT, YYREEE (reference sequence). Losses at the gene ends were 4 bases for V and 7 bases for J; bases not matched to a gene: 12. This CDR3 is CASSRGQGARGEKLFF. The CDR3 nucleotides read TGTGCCAGCAGCCGCGGGCAGGGGGCACGGGGTGAAAAACTGTTTTTT.

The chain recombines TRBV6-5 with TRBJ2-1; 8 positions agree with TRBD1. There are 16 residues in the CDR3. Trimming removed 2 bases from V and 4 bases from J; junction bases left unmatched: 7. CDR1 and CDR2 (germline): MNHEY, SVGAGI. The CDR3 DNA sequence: TGTGCCAGCAGTTACCGGCGTCAGGGGGCGTACAATGAGCAGTTCTTC. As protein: CASSYRRQGAYNEQFF.

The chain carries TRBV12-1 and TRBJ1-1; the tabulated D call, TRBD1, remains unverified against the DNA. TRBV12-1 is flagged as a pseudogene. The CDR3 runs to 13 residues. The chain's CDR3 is CASSPGPGSEAFF. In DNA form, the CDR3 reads TGTGCCAGCAGCCCCGGCCCGGGCAGTGAAGCTTTCTTT.

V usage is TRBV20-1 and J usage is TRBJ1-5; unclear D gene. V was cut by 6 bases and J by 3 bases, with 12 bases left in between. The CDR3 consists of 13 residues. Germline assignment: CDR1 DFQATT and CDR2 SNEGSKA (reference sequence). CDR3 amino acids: CSASEDLNQPQHF. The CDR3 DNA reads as TGCAGTGCAAGTGAGGATCTCAATCAGCCCCAGCATTTT.

CDR3 DNA: TGTGCCAGCAGCTTAGGCCTAGCGGGAGGAAACGAGCAGTACTTC. It specifies CASSLGLAGGNEQYF. This chain joins TRBV7-2 and TRBJ2-7; TRBD2 agrees at 11 bases. Germline V gene data show CDR1 as SGHTA and CDR2 as FQGNSA. V was clipped by 1 base and J by 5 bases; unmatched bases: 4. The CDR3 runs 15 residues.

For the CDR3, the DNA is TGTGCCAGCAGTTACTTGGAGCCCTCTGGGGCCAACGTCCTGACTTTC. Translation: CASSYLEPSGANVLTF. The V call is TRBV6-5, the J call TRBJ2-6, with D unresolved. Per the germline V gene, CDR1 is MNHEY and CDR2 is SVGAGI. Trimming took off 1 base at V and 0 bases at J, with 7 bases between the two ends. The CDR3 extends over 16 amino acids.

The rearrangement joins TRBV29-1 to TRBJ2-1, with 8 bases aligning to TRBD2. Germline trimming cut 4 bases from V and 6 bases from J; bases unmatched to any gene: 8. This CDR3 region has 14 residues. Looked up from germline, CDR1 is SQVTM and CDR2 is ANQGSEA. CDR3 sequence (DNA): TGCAGCGTTGGAAGGGGTGCGGGGGGCAATGAGCAGTTCTTC. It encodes CSVGRGAGGNEQFF.

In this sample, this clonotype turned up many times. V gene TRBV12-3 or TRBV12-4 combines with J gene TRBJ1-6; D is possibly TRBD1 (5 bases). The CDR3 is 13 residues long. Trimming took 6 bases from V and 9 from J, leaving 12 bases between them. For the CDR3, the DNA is TGTGCCAGCAGCCCGACCAGGGTTTCACCCCTCCACTTT. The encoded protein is CASSPTRVSPLHF.

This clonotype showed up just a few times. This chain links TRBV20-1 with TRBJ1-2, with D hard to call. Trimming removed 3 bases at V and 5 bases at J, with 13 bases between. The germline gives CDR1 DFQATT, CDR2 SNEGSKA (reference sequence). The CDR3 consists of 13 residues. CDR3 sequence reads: CSASSGDHYGYTF. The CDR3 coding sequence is TGCAGTGCTAGTTCCGGGGATCATTATGGCTACACCTTC.

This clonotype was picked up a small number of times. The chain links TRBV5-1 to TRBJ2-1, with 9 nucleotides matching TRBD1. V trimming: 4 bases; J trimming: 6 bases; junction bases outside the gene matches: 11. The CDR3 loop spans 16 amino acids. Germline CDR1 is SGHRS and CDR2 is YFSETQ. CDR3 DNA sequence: TGCGCCAGCAGCACCACGCCGGGACAGGGTTTCAATGAGCAGTTCTTC. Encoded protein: CASSTTPGQGFNEQFF.

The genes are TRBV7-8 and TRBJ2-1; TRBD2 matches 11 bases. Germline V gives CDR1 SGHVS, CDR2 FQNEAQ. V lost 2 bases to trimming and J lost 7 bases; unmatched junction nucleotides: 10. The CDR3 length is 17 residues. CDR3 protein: CASSLIYLAGGKNEQFF. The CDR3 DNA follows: TGTGCCAGCAGCTTAATCTATCTAGCGGGAGGAAAAAATGAGCAGTTCTTC.

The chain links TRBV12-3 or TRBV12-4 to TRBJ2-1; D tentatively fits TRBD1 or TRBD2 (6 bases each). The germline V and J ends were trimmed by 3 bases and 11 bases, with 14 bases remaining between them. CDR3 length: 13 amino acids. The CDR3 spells CASSFGGGRKQFF. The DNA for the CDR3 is TGTGCCAGCAGTTTCGGAGGGGGGCGTAAGCAGTTCTTC.

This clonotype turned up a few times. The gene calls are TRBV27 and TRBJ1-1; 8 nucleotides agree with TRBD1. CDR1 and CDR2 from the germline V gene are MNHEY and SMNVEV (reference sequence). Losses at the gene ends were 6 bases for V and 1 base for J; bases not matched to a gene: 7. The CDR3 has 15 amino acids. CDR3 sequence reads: CASRPWTGQNTEAFF. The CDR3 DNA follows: TGTGCCAGCAGGCCGTGGACAGGGCAGAACACTGAAGCTTTCTTT.

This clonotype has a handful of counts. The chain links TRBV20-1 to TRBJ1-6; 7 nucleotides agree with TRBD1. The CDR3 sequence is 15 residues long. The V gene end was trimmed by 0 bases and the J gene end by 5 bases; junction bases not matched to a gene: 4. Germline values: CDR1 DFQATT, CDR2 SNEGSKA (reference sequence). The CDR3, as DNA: TGCAGTGCTAGAGATGTCGGGACAGATAATTCACCCCTCCACTTT. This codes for CSARDVGTDNSPLHF.

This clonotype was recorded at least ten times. CDR3 amino acids: CASSPYNQPQHF. CDR3 DNA sequence: TGTGCCAGCAGTCCGTACAATCAGCCCCAGCATTTT. The rearrangement links TRBV27 to TRBJ1-5; D is unclear. Trimming shortened V by 5 bases and J by 3 bases, and 5 bases separated the two germline ends. CDR3 length: 12 amino acids. Per the germline V gene, CDR1 is MNHEY and CDR2 is SMNVEV (reference sequence).

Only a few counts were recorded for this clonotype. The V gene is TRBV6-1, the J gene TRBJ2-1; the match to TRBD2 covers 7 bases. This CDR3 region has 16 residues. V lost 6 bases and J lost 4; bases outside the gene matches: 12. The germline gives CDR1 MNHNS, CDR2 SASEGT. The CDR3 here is CASRRTGLAEYNEQFF. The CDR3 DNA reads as TGTGCCAGCAGACGAACCGGGCTAGCGGAATACAATGAGCAGTTCTTC.

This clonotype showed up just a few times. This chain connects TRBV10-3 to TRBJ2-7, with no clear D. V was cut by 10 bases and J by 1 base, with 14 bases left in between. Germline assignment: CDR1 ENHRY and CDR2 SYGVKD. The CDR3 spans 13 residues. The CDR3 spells CATNRPQSYEQYF. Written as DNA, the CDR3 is TGTGCCACCAACCGGCCACAGTCCTACGAGCAGTACTTC.

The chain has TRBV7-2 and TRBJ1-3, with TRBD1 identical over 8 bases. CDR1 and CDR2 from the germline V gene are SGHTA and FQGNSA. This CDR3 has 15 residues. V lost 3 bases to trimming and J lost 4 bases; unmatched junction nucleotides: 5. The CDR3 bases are TGTGCCAGCAGCTTTAGGACAGGGAACGGAAACACCATATATTTT. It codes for CASSFRTGNGNTIYF.

CDR3 region: CASSLNKGPVHGYTF. CDR3 in DNA: TGTGCCAGCAGTCTGAACAAGGGGCCGGTCCATGGCTACACCTTC. This sequence joins TRBV28 and TRBJ1-2, with D perhaps matching TRBD1 (5 bases). The V gene's germline CDR1 is MDHEN and CDR2 SYDVKM. CDR3 length: 15 residues. Between the trimmed V and J ends, which lost 5 bases and 6 bases, there was a span of 19 bases.

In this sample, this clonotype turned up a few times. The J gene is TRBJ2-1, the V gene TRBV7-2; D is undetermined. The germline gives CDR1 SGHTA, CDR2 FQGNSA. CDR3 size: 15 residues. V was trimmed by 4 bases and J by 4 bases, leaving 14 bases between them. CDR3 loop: CASSSWGTAYNEQFF. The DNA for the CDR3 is TGTGCCAGCAGCTCATGGGGTACAGCTTACAATGAGCAGTTCTTC.

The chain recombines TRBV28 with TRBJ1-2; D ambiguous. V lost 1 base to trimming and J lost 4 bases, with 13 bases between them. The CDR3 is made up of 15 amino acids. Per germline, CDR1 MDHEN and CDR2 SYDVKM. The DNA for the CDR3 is TGTGCCAGCAGTTTATCGGCTGGCAGCTCCTATGGCTACACCTTC. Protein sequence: CASSLSAGSSYGYTF.